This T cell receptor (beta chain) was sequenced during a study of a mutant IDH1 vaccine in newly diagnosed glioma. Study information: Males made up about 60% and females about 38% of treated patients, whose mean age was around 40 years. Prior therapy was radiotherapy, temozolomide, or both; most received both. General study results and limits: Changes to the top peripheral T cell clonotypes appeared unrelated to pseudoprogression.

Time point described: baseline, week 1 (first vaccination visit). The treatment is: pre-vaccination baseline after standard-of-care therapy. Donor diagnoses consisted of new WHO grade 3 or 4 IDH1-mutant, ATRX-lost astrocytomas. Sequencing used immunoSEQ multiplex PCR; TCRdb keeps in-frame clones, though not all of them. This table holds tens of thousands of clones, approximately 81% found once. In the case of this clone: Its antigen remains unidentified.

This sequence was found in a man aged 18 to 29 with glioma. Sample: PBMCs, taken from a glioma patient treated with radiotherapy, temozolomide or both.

The CDR3 sequence: CASSLAGSGGTEAFF. As DNA, the CDR3 is TGCGCCAGCAGCTTGGCCGGGTCGGGGGGCACTGAAGCTTTCTTT. The V and J genes are TRBV5-1 and TRBJ1-1; the D gene is possibly TRBD1 (5 bases). Trimming shortened V by 0 bases and J by 4 bases, and 13 bases separated the two germline ends. CDR1 is SGHRS and CDR2 is YFSETQ in the germline V gene. The CDR3 spans 15 residues.